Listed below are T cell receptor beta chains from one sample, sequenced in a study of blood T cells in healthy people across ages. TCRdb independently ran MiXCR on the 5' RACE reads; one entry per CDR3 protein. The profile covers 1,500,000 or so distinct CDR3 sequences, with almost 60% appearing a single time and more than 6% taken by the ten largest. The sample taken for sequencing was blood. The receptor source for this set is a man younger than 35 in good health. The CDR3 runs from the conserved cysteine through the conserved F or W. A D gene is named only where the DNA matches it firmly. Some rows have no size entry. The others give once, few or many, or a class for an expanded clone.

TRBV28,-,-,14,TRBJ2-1,CASSLRSRRNEQFF,TGTGCCAGCAGCTTGCGTAGCAGAAGGAATGAGCAGTTCTTC
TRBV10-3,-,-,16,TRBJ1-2,CAISDLKGTRNYGYTF,TGTGCCATCAGTGACCTCAAGGGCACACGAAACTATGGCTACACCTTC
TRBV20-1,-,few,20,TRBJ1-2,CSAREPPKVSTAPLNYGYTF,TGCAGTGCTAGAGAGCCCCCCAAGGTTAGCACAGCACCCCTTAACTATGGCTACACCTTC
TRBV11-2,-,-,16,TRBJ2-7,CASSLDSARASYEQYF,TGTGCCAGCAGCTTAGATTCGGCCAGGGCATCCTACGAGCAGTACTTC
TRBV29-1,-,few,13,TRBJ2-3,CSVVQPNEDTQYF,TGCAGCGTTGTTCAGCCCAACGAGGATACGCAGTATTTT
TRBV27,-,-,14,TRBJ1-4,CASTSGVSNEKLFF,TGTGCCAGCACTTCGGGTGTTTCTAATGAAAAACTGTTTTTT
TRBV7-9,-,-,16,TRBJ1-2,CASSQTGGASNYGYTF,TGTGCCAGCAGCCAAACTGGGGGGGCCTCTAACTATGGCTACACCTTC
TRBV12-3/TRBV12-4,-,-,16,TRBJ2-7,CASSLEISGLSYEQYF,TGTGCCAGCAGTTTAGAGATCAGCGGGCTCTCCTACGAGCAGTACTTC
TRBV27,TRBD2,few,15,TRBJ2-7,CASSLSSGRSYEQYF,TGTGCCAGCAGTTTATCTAGCGGGAGGTCTTACGAGCAGTACTTC
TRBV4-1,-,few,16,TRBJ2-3,CASSQGQKPNTDTQYF,TGCGCCAGCAGCCAAGGACAGAAACCTAACACAGATACGCAGTATTTT
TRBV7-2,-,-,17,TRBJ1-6,CASSLIKRGSYNSPLHF,TGTGCCAGCAGCTTGATTAAACGGGGGTCCTATAATTCACCCCTCCACTTT
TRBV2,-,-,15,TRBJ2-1,CASSVSSVSYNEQFF,TGTGCCAGCAGTGTCTCTAGCGTATCCTACAATGAGCAGTTCTTC
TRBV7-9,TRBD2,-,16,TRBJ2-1,CASSLVELAGMYEQFF,TGTGCCAGCAGCTTAGTTGAACTAGCGGGGATGTATGAGCAGTTCTTC
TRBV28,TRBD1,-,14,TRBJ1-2,CASSWDRGIYGYTF,TGTGCCAGCAGTTGGGACAGGGGAATCTATGGCTACACCTTC
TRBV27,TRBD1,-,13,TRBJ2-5,CASWGTAQETQYF,TGTGCCAGCTGGGGGACAGCCCAAGAGACCCAGTACTTC
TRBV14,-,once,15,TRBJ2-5,CASSQVRTSQETQYF,TGTGCCAGCAGCCAAGTTCGAACTAGCCAAGAGACCCAGTACTTC
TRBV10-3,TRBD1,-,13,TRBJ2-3,CAIGTGSTDTQYF,TGTGCCATCGGGACAGGGAGCACAGATACGCAGTATTTT
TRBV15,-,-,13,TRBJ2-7,CATSFRVGYEQYF,TGTGCCACCAGCTTCCGAGTCGGCTACGAGCAGTACTTC
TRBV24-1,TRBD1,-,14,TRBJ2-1,CATSDLGQGNEQFF,TGTGCCACCAGTGATTTGGGACAGGGAAATGAGCAGTTCTTC
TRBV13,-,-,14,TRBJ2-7,CASSPSGVGNEQYF,TGTGCCAGTAGCCCGTCCGGGGTGGGAAACGAGCAGTACTTC
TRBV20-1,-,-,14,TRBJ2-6,CSVNLFSGANVLTF,TGCAGTGTCAACCTATTCTCTGGGGCCAACGTCCTGACTTTC
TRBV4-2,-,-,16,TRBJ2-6,CASSQVGVEGANVLTF,TGTGCCAGCAGCCAAGTCGGGGTTGAAGGGGCCAACGTCCTGACTTTC
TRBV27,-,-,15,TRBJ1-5,CASSGAGSSNQPQHF,TGTGCCAGCTCAGGTGCGGGGTCTTCCAATCAGCCCCAGCATTTT
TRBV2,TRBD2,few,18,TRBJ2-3,CASSSGTSGALSTDTQYF,TGTGCCAGCAGTTCCGGGACTAGCGGGGCTCTTAGCACAGATACGCAGTATTTT
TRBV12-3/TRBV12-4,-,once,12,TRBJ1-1,CASRGGGPEAFF,TGTGCCAGCAGGGGAGGGGGGCCCGAAGCTTTCTTT
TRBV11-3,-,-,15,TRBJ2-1,CASSFFGEPPNEQFF,TGTGCCAGCAGCTTCTTTGGGGAGCCCCCCAATGAGCAGTTCTTC
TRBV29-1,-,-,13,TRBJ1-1,CSNEEQGLSEAFF,TGCAGCAACGAGGAGCAGGGTTTATCTGAAGCTTTCTTT
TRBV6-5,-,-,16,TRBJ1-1,CASTALAGDMNTEAFF,TGTGCCAGCACAGCACTGGCAGGGGATATGAACACTGAAGCTTTCTTT
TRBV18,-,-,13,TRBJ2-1,CASLPVADNEQFF,TGTGCCAGCTTACCTGTAGCGGACAATGAGCAGTTCTTC
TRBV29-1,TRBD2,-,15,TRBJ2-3,CSLRGLAGGTDTQYF,TGCAGCCTACGCGGACTAGCGGGCGGCACAGATACGCAGTATTTT
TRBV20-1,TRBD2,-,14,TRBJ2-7,CSASVAGRPFEQYF,TGCAGTGCTAGCGTAGCGGGCCGTCCTTTCGAGCAGTACTTC
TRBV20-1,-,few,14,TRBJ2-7,CSARGGRATYEQYF,TGCAGTGCTAGAGGCGGCAGGGCCACCTACGAGCAGTACTTC
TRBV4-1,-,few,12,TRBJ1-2,CASSQEPGGYTF,TGCGCCAGCAGCCAAGAACCAGGAGGCTACACCTTC
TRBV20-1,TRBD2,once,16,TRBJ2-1,CSARAGAGGPSNEQFF,TGTAGTGCTAGAGCTGGGGCGGGAGGGCCCTCCAATGAGCAGTTCTTC
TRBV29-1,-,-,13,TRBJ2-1,CSVRKSSYNEQFF,TGCAGCGTTCGTAAAAGCTCCTACAATGAGCAGTTCTTC
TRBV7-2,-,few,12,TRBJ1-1,CASSSGFPEAFF,TGTGCCAGCAGCTCAGGGTTCCCTGAAGCTTTCTTT
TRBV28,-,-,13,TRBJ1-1,CASGTGSHTEAFF,TGTGCCAGCGGCACAGGTTCCCACACTGAAGCTTTCTTT
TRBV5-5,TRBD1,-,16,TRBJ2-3,CASSLFYGQVLDTQYF,TGTGCCAGCAGTCTTTTCTACGGACAGGTTTTAGATACGCAGTATTTT
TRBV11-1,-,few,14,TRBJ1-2,CASSLAGALYGYTF,TGTGCCAGCAGCCTAGCAGGGGCACTCTATGGCTACACCTTC
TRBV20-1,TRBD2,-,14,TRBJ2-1,CSAAPSGSFYEQFF,TGCAGTGCGGCCCCTAGCGGGAGTTTTTATGAGCAGTTCTTC
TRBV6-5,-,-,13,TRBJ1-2,CASSYILDYGYTF,TGTGCCAGCAGTTACATACTTGACTATGGCTACACCTTC
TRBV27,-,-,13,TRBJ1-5,CASSSSISGTQHF,TGTGCCAGCAGTTCTAGTATTTCGGGGACCCAGCATTTT
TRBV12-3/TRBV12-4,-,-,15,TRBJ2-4,CASSSQMARENIQYF,TGTGCCAGCAGTTCTCAGATGGCACGGGAAAACATTCAGTACTTC
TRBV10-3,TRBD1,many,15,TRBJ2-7,CAIRRTGDSSYEQYF,TGTGCCATCAGGAGGACAGGGGATAGCTCCTACGAGCAGTACTTC
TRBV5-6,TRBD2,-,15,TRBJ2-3,CASSFQRLATDTQYF,TGTGCCAGCAGCTTCCAACGACTAGCCACAGATACGCAGTATTTT
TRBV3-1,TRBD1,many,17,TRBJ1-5,CASSQDRGTGGDQPQHF,TGTGCCAGCAGCCAAGATCGGGGGACAGGGGGTGATCAGCCCCAGCATTTT
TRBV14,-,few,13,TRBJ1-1,CASTLVRDTEAFF,TGTGCCAGCACCCTTGTTCGGGACACTGAAGCTTTCTTT
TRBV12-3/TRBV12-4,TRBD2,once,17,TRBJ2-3,CASSFDRLAGGSDMQYF,TGTGCCAGCAGTTTCGACCGACTAGCGGGAGGATCAGATATGCAGTATTTT
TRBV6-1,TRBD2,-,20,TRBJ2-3,CASSHTFHPLLAPSTDTQYF,TGTGCCAGCAGCCATACTTTTCATCCCTTACTAGCGCCAAGCACAGATACGCAGTATTTT
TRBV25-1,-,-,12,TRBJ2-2,CASSAVPGELFF,TGTGCCAGCAGTGCCGTCCCCGGGGAGCTGTTTTTT